This paragraph covers one T cell receptor beta chain sequence. These data belong to a study of CD8+ T cells in alopecia areata. With V trimmed by 3 bases and J by 2 bases, 10 bases remained unmatched. The CDR3 length is 17 residues. Germline assignment: CDR1 SGHAT and CDR2 FQDESV (reference sequence). After isolation, RNA underwent reverse transcription to generate cDNA as the sequencing template. TCRdb keeps only in-frame clones here, not all; method: immunoSEQ multiplex PCR. The table lists about 170,000 clones, approximately 52% of them singletons. Stated treatment: oral pan-JAK inhibitor, 5-10 mg twice daily.

The J gene is TRBJ2-1, the V gene TRBV11-1; 7 bases fit TRBD2. This sequence originates from a human donor with alopecia areata. This specimen consisted of CD4+ T cells sorted from blood, obtained at week 56, from a patient treated with tofacitinib. CDR3 coding DNA: TGTGCCAGCAGCTTTAGAACCGGGACTACCACCTACAATGAGCAGTTCTTC. Its translation: CASSFRTGTTTYNEQFF.